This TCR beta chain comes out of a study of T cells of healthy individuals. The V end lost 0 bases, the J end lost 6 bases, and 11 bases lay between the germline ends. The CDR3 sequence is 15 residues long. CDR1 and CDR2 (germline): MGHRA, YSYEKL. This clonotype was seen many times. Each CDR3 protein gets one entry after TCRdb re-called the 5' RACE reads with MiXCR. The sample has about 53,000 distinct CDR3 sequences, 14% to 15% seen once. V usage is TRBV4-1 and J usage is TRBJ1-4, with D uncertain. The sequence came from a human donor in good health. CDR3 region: CASSQDEITDEKLFF. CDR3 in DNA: TGCGCCAGCAGCCAAGATGAGATAACCGATGAAAAACTGTTTTTT.